The 21 T cell receptor beta chains reported below all come from one sample, sequenced in a study of T cell responses to AZD1222 COVID-19 vaccine (dated by TCRdb to the early 2020s). The library was produced with the immunoSEQ multiplex PCR assay. Imported from immuneACCESS, the table was reduced by TCRdb to in-frame sequences with V and J called. These copies leave out some clones; in studies compared against another copy, an unresolved V gene accounts for under half, and the cause of the remainder is not known. The sample profile shows 110,000 to 150,000 clones; 80% to 95% of them were found once. The top ten hold more than 3.5% of the sample. Reading the label with the study, this specimen's time point is: baseline before first vaccination. Sequencing was performed on peripheral blood, taken on day 0 of AZD1222 vaccination. These receptors were obtained from an adult in good health.

The rearrangement links TRBV7-9 to TRBJ2-3; D is undetermined. The CDR3 is made up of 8 amino acids. Between the trimmed V and J ends, which lost 8 bases and 11 bases, there was a span of 5 bases. Germline values: CDR1 SEHNR, CDR2 FQNEAQ (reference sequence). Here the CDR3 DNA reads TGTGCCAGCGGGCAGCAGTATTTT. It encodes CASGQQYF.

The chain employs TRBV11-1 and TRBJ1-4; TRBD1 might be the D (6 bases). The length of the CDR3 is 14 residues. CDR1 and CDR2 (germline): SGHAT, FQDESV (reference sequence). The V gene lost 5 bases and the J gene lost 8 bases, with 15 bases spanning the gap. The CDR3, as DNA: TGTGCCAGCAGCGGGGGCGCGGGGAGAGAAAAACTGTTTTTT. Translated: CASSGGAGREKLFF.

In the case of this clone: A read error may account for a junction end that differs from germline. The rearrangement uses TRBV19 and TRBJ1-2, with D possibly matching TRBD1 (5 bases). Germline assignment: CDR1 LNHDA and CDR2 SQIVND (reference sequence). This CDR3 contains 13 residues. CDR3 residues: CASSLDSLYGYTF. In nucleotides, the CDR3 is TGTGCCAGTAGTTTAGACAGCCTCTATGGCTACACCTTC.

V is TRBV7-2 and J is TRBJ1-5; 7 bases are a match to TRBD1. The V and J ends lost 5 bases and 0 bases, in that order; junction bases with no gene match: 10. The CDR3 consists of 17 residues. CDR1 and CDR2 from the germline V gene are SGHTA and FQGNSA. The CDR3 coding sequence is TGTGCCAGCAGCAAGAAATCCCGGGACAGTAGCAATCAGCCCCAGCATTTT. Translation: CASSKKSRDSSNQPQHF.

J is TRBJ1-3 and V is TRBV15, with D uncertain. Germline CDR1 is LNHNV and CDR2 is YYDKDF (reference sequence). Between the trimmed V and J ends, which lost 0 bases and 4 bases, there was a span of 13 bases. The CDR3 has 16 amino acids. CDR3 amino acids: CATSRDLPASGNTIYF. In DNA, the CDR3 is TGTGCCACCAGCAGAGATCTTCCGGCCTCAGGAAACACCATATATTTT.

The rearrangement joins TRBV12-5 to TRBJ2-5, with D unresolved. The CDR3 sequence is 12 residues long. CDR1 LGHNT and CDR2 FRNRAP come from the germline V gene. V was shortened by 6 bases and J by 10 bases, with 15 bases between the two germline ends. CDR3 region: CASGLEYSGQYF. In nucleotides, the CDR3 is TGTGCTAGTGGCCTGGAGTATTCGGGCCAGTACTTC.

This chain joins TRBV4-2 and TRBJ2-7, with TRBD1 matching 8 bases. CDR3 length: 17 amino acids. Losses at the gene ends were 4 bases for V and 3 bases for J; bases not matched to a gene: 14. From germline, CDR1 is LGHNA and CDR2 YNFKEQ. CDR3 sequence (DNA): TGTGCCAGCAGCCCCCCGAACCTAGGACAGGGCGGCTACGAGCAGTACTTC. Its protein is CASSPPNLGQGGYEQYF.

This clone was observed a single time. V is TRBV27 and J is TRBJ1-2, with 7 bases matching TRBD1. CDR1 and CDR2 from the germline V gene are MNHEY and SMNVEV (reference sequence). There are 14 residues in the CDR3. V gave up 4 bases and J gave up 5 bases; unmatched junction bases: 7. The CDR3 DNA is TGTGCCAGCAGTTCTCGGACAGGAGTTTATGGCTACACCTTC. Translating it yields CASSSRTGVYGYTF.

By its share, this clone is medium-sized (0.01 to 0.1%). This chain connects TRBV6-4 to TRBJ2-2; the D gene is possibly TRBD2 (5 bases). In germline, CDR1 is MRHNA, CDR2 SNTAGT. The V gene lost 3 bases and the J gene lost 6 bases, with 11 bases spanning the gap. CDR3 length equals 14 residues. The CDR3 DNA is TGTGCCAGCAGTGAGGGAGAAGCGGCCGGGGAGCTGTTTTTT. Amino acid sequence: CASSEGEAAGELFF.

The CDR3 is CASSQDSSFGGRPLGVDEQYF. DNA of the CDR3: TGTGCCAGCAGCCAAGATTCATCTTTCGGCGGGAGGCCCCTGGGAGTAGACGAGCAGTACTTC. The chain carries TRBV3-1 (or the pseudogene TRBV3-2) and TRBJ2-7; 8 bases are a match to TRBD2. V shed 0 bases and J 5 bases; nucleotides not matched to a gene: 24. The CDR3 is 21 amino acids. Germline V gives CDR1 LGHDT, CDR2 YNNKEL (reference sequence).

The chain couples TRBV19 to TRBJ2-7, with D possibly being TRBD1 or TRBD2 (6 bases each). Trimming cost V 9 bases and J 5 bases, with 17 bases left between them. This CDR3 has 13 residues. Per germline, CDR1 LNHDA and CDR2 SQIVND (reference sequence). CDR3 sequence reads: CASTSRGEHEQYF. The DNA of the CDR3 is TGTGCCAGCACTTCTAGGGGGGAGCACGAGCAGTACTTC.

The sample holds one count of this clone. The rearrangement joins TRBV27 to TRBJ2-2, with D possibly matching TRBD1 (6 bases). The germline V gene has CDR1 MNHEY and CDR2 SMNVEV (reference sequence). V lost 5 bases and J 4 bases, leaving 17 bases between the germline ends. CDR3 length: 16 amino acids. The CDR3 spells CASSGQGQRGTGELFF. For the CDR3, the DNA is TGTGCCAGCAGTGGCCAGGGGCAGAGGGGCACCGGGGAGCTGTTTTTT.

The gene calls are TRBV6-4 and TRBJ2-2, with TRBD2 identical over 8 bases. This CDR3 contains 15 residues. Germline lookup yields CDR1 MRHNA and CDR2 SNTAGT. V trimming: 4 bases; J trimming: 6 bases; junction bases outside the gene matches: 7. CDR3 bases: TGTGCCAGCAGTGTTTTCGAGACTAGCGCCGGGGAGCTGTTTTTT. Its protein is CASSVFETSAGELFF.

The J gene is TRBJ2-1, the V gene TRBV5-6, with 8 nucleotides matching TRBD2. The length of the CDR3 is 13 residues. Germline-derived CDR1 and CDR2 are SGHDT and YYEEEE. V lost 4 bases and J lost 5; bases outside the gene matches: 2. In DNA, the CDR3 is TGTGCCAGCAGCCCGACTAGCGACAATGAGCAGTTCTTC. This translates into CASSPTSDNEQFF.

The chain is built from TRBV19 and TRBJ2-4, with 8 bases lining up with TRBD2. CDR1 is LNHDA, CDR2 SQIVND, per germline (reference sequence). The CDR3 runs to 14 residues. The V gene end was trimmed by 4 bases and the J gene end by 6 bases; junction bases not matched to a gene: 5. CDR3 nucleotides: TGTGCCAGTAGTACCGTAGCGGGAAGAAACATTCAGTACTTC. This translates into CASSTVAGRNIQYF.

The chain has TRBV3-1 (or the pseudogene TRBV3-2) and TRBJ1-2; no reliable D call. Germline CDR1 reads LGHDT; CDR2 reads YNNKEL (reference sequence). The V gene lost 4 bases and the J gene lost 4 bases, with 19 bases spanning the gap. This CDR3 region has 16 residues. CDR3 protein: CASSPLHTRSGYGYTF. The CDR3 DNA reads as TGTGCCAGCAGCCCTCTACACACAAGGAGCGGCTATGGCTACACCTTC.

The chain couples TRBV7-2 to TRBJ2-3; D ambiguous. CDR1 and CDR2 from the germline V gene are SGHTA and FQGNSA. The CDR3 has 14 residues. The ends were cut back, 2 bases at V and 0 bases at J, with 6 bases in the middle. The CDR3 loop reads CASSLWWSTDTQYF. The CDR3 DNA reads as TGTGCCAGCAGCTTATGGTGGAGCACAGATACGCAGTATTTT.

The rearrangement links TRBV5-5 to TRBJ1-1, with a weak D call TRBD1 (6 bases). Trimming removed 3 bases at V and 5 bases at J, with 11 bases between. The CDR3 extends over 13 amino acids. Germline assignment: CDR1 SGHKS and CDR2 YYEKEE (reference sequence). For the CDR3, the DNA is TGTGCCAGCAGCTGGGACAAGGCGACTGAAGCTTTCTTT. It translates to CASSWDKATEAFF.

The chain joins TRBV6-1 to TRBJ1-5; no clear D gene. This CDR3 contains 16 residues. V was cut by 2 bases and J by 3 bases, with 14 bases left in between. From germline, CDR1 is MNHNS and CDR2 SASEGT. The CDR3 nucleotides are TGTGCCAGCAGTGAAAGGTTGTTCGGCGTCAATCAGCCCCAGCATTTT. This encodes CASSERLFGVNQPQHF.

This clone was seen only once. The chain carries TRBV6-5 and TRBJ2-7; D ambiguous. Germline lookup yields CDR1 MNHEY and CDR2 SVGAGI. This CDR3 has 10 residues. Trimming left V 8 bases short and J 2 bases short, with 4 bases between. CDR3 region: CASGTYEQYF. CDR3 nucleotides: TGTGCCAGCGGAACCTACGAGCAGTACTTC.

The chain has TRBV9 and TRBJ2-4; D perhaps matches TRBD2 (6 bases). The germline V and J ends were trimmed by 0 bases and 9 bases, with 13 bases remaining between them. In germline, CDR1 is SGDLS, CDR2 YYNGEE. The CDR3 is made up of 14 amino acids. DNA of the CDR3: TGTGCCAGCAGCGTAGGTGGAGGGGAGAGCATTCAGTACTTC. Encoded protein: CASSVGGGESIQYF.